Many counts were recorded for the clone carrying this T cell receptor beta chain. What it binds is not known. The data originate from a study of regulatory T cells in long-lasting Graves disease. About the research overall: Under 3 months of antithyroid drugs had been taken by newly diagnosed Graves' patients. Study-level results: Persistent Graves' disease cases displayed lower TCR diversity than newly diagnosed ones. Investigators studied peripheral blood only, not thyroid tissue.

CDR3 length: 15 residues. The germline gives CDR1 SGHKS, CDR2 YYEKEE (reference sequence). V lost 0 bases, J lost 0 bases, and 10 bases lay in between. Construction of the TCR beta libraries employed iRepertoire HTBI primers in conjunction with Arm-PCR of CDR3 regions. TCRdb reprocessed the multiplex PCR reads with MiXCR, giving one entry per CDR3 protein. Of some 250,000 distinct CDR3 sequences listed, 20% are singletons. Time point noted: newly diagnosed GD, antithyroid drugs for less than 3 months. Isolated PBMC RNA provided the starting material for the TCR library. The chain employs TRBV5-5 and TRBJ2-7, with D uncertain. The origin of this receptor is a female donor with Graves disease. The specimen was peripheral blood mononuclear cells (PBMCs), collected at new diagnosis, from a patient treated with antithyroid drugs. The CDR3 loop reads CASSLAMRSSYEQYF. The CDR3, as DNA: TGTGCCAGCAGCTTGGCAATGAGGAGCTCCTACGAGCAGTACTTC.